This entry concerns a single T cell receptor beta chain. TCRdb's table, derived via immunoSEQ multiplex PCR, lists solely in-frame clones and lacks some. The table includes tens of thousands of clones, 89% detected once. This entry is derived from a study of T cell changes during pregnancy in multiple sclerosis. The sample here was CD8+ T cells from peripheral blood mononuclear cells, taken in the second trimester of pregnancy. This sequence was found in a female donor with multiple sclerosis, enrolled in a pregnancy study.

This CDR3 reads CASSDRAQKQYF. The CDR3 bases are TGTGCCAGCAGCGACAGAGCTCAGAAGCAGTACTTC. The genes are TRBV7-9 and TRBJ2-7, with D possibly TRBD1 on 5 matching bases. Germline V lookup: CDR1 SEHNR, CDR2 FQNEAQ (reference sequence). Trimming cost V 5 bases and J 8 bases, with 13 bases left between them. The CDR3 extends over 12 amino acids.